This passage covers 13 T cell receptor beta chains from one sample sequenced in a study of cytomegalovirus exposure and HLA in healthy donors. This table comes from immunoSEQ multiplex PCR, and its TCRdb copy is limited to in-frame clones, with some not included. This table holds some 150,000 clones, around 88% found once. Sequenced material: PBMCs. The receptors originated from a young woman in good health and CMV-seropositive.

The rearrangement links TRBV7-2 to TRBJ2-1; TRBD2 aligns across 7 bases. V lost 3 bases, J lost 5 bases, and 7 bases stayed unmatched. Germline lookup yields CDR1 SGHTA and CDR2 FQGNSA. The CDR3 runs 15 residues. The CDR3 nucleotides read TGTGCCAGCAGCTTTTCCAGCGGGAACAACAATGAGCAGTTCTTC. Protein sequence: CASSFSSGNNNEQFF.

This clone appeared a single time. The chain couples TRBV4-1 to TRBJ2-5, with 14 bases aligning to TRBD2. V trimming: 3 bases; J trimming: 2 bases; junction bases outside the gene matches: 8. The CDR3 extends over 18 amino acids. Germline V gene lookup returns CDR1 MGHRA and CDR2 YSYEKL. In DNA, the CDR3 is TGCGCCAGCAGCCAGCTCCCGACTAGCGGGGGGGGGCAAGAGACCCAGTACTTC. Encoded protein: CASSQLPTSGGGQETQYF.

The genes are TRBV6-5 and TRBJ1-2, with D perhaps TRBD1 (5 bases). The germline V gene encodes CDR1 MNHEY and CDR2 SVGAGI. Trimming stripped 5 bases from V and 5 bases from J, with 12 bases between. This CDR3 is 13 amino acids long. CDR3 sequence (DNA): TGTGCCAGCAGTAAGGACAATCGATATGGCTACACCTTC. It is translated as CASSKDNRYGYTF.

CDR3 region: CASSPRGVNEKLFF. The CDR3 region has the DNA TGTGCCAGCAGCCCCAGAGGCGTGAATGAAAAACTGTTTTTT. The J gene is TRBJ1-4, the V gene TRBV14, with D unclear. This CDR3 has 14 amino acids. Germline CDR1 is SGHDN and CDR2 is FVKESK. V gave up 4 bases and J gave up 5 bases, with 11 bases separating them.

In DNA form, the CDR3 reads TGTGCCAGCAGCTTGGTTCAGGGAACGTACAATGAGCAGTTCTTC. It encodes CASSLVQGTYNEQFF. The chain recombines TRBV5-4 with TRBJ2-1, with D perhaps TRBD1 (5 bases). CDR1 and CDR2 from the germline V gene are SGHNT and YYREEE (reference sequence). This CDR3 contains 15 residues. The V end was cut by 0 bases, the J end by 4 bases, with 11 bases between.

The J gene is TRBJ2-5, the V gene TRBV7-9; 7 positions agree with TRBD1. The CDR3 sequence is 14 residues long. V was pared by 6 bases and J by 3 bases, with 7 bases of the junction left unmatched. Germline CDR1 reads SEHNR; CDR2 reads FQNEAQ (reference sequence). The CDR3: CASSYTGTEETQYF. In nucleotides, the CDR3 is TGTGCCAGCAGTTACACCGGGACAGAAGAGACCCAGTACTTC. The entire variable domain, with the rest obtained from reference TRBV7-9 and TRBJ2-5, is as follows: DTGVSQNPRHKITKRGQNVTFRCDPISEHNRLYWYRQTLGQGPEFLTYFQNEAQLEKSRLLSDRFSAERPKGSFSTLEIQRTEQGDSAMYLCASSYTGTEETQYFGPGTRLLVL.

Only one count was recorded for this clone. CDR3 coding DNA: TGTGCCACCAGCAGGGGACTCAAATTTGAAAAACTGTTTTTT. It specifies CATSRGLKFEKLFF. This chain links TRBV15 with TRBJ1-4, with D possibly matching TRBD1 (5 bases). Per the germline V gene, CDR1 is LNHNV and CDR2 is YYDKDF (reference sequence). The V end was cut by 3 bases, the J end by 7 bases, with 12 bases between. The CDR3 runs to 14 residues.

The V gene is TRBV9, the J gene TRBJ2-7, with TRBD1 identical over 7 bases. The trim removed 0 bases at V and 2 bases at J, leaving 2 bases unmatched. The CDR3 consists of 14 residues. The germline V gene has CDR1 SGDLS and CDR2 YYNGEE. This CDR3 is CASSVGDRAYEQYF. The DNA for the CDR3 is TGTGCCAGCAGCGTAGGGGACAGAGCCTACGAGCAGTACTTC. The full variable domain, its missing parts supplied by reference TRBV9 and TRBJ2-7, is DSGVTQTPKHLITATGQRVTLRCSPRSGDLSVYWYQQSLDQGLQFLIQYYNGEERAKGNILERFSAQQFPDLHSELNLSSLELGDSALYFCASSVGDRAYEQYFGPGTRLTVT.

The chain uses TRBV4-2 and TRBJ2-1, with 7 positions matching TRBD2. V shed 5 bases, J shed 7 bases, and the junction held 17 bases outside the gene matches. The CDR3 has 17 amino acids. Germline CDR1 is LGHNA and CDR2 is YNFKEQ. CDR3 residues: CASSISGDGEGWNEQFF. In DNA, the CDR3 is TGTGCCAGCAGCATCTCTGGCGACGGGGAGGGGTGGAATGAGCAGTTCTTC.

The rearrangement uses TRBV19 and TRBJ1-5; possible D gene TRBD1, 6 bases. This CDR3 region has 15 residues. Germline CDR1 and CDR2: LNHDA and SQIVND (reference sequence). The V gene lost 4 bases and the J gene lost 5 bases, with 15 bases spanning the gap. CDR3 DNA: TGTGCCAGTAGTACATGGAAACAGGGAGATCAGCCCCAGCATTTT. This codes for CASSTWKQGDQPQHF.

V usage is TRBV5-5 and J usage is TRBJ2-5, with 8 bases lining up with TRBD2. The CDR3 is made up of 13 amino acids. The trim removed 5 bases at V and 3 bases at J, leaving 3 bases unmatched. The germline CDR1 and CDR2 sequences are SGHKS and YYEKEE (reference sequence). CDR3 in amino acids: CASSIAGKETQYF. In nucleotides, the CDR3 is TGTGCCAGCAGTATAGCGGGGAAAGAGACCCAGTACTTC.

This clone appeared a single time. The CDR3 sequence: CASSLGTGPYEQYF. CDR3 DNA sequence: TGTGCCAGCAGCCTGGGGACAGGGCCCTACGAGCAGTACTTC. The chain recombines TRBV9 with TRBJ2-7, with 9 nucleotides matching TRBD1. Looked up from germline, CDR1 is SGDLS and CDR2 is YYNGEE. The V and J ends lost 4 bases and 2 bases, in that order; junction bases with no gene match: 4. This CDR3 is 14 amino acids long.

The V call is TRBV5-1, the J call TRBJ1-2, with 7 bases aligning to TRBD1. Germline V gene sequence: CDR1 SGHRS, CDR2 YFSETQ. CDR3 length: 14 residues. V shed 0 bases, J shed 7 bases, and the junction held 6 bases outside the gene matches. CDR3 bases: TGCGCCAGCAGCTTGGGACAGGGCGGCGTTGGCTACACCTTC. It is translated as CASSLGQGGVGYTF.